The present entry profiles one T cell receptor beta chain with its context. No antigen is known for it. Per-base quality was not reported, and no clone a single base away is much larger than it. The data were taken from a study of preoperative IRX-2 immunotherapy in early breast cancer (dated by TCRdb to about 2019). The treatment or condition label, read with the paper, signifies: preoperative locoregional IRX-2 cytokine immunotherapy. The samples were obtained from a phase Ib study in which preoperative, locoregional IRX-2 cytokine immunotherapy intended to prime immune responses was tested. The donors were early-stage breast cancer patients who were given IRX-2 prior to surgery. According to the germline V gene, CDR1 reads KGHSH and CDR2 reads LQKENI. V drops 3 bases and J drops 1 base, leaving 11 bases in between. From the cysteine up to the phenylalanine, the CDR3 has a length of 15 residues. Only the CDR3 part of the read is kept: 45 bases, read in frame from the first base.

Libraries were constructed by the immunoSEQ multiplex PCR assay. The source is immuneACCESS, and TCRdb retained only in-frame sequences with V and J called. Part of the clones is not carried over; for the studies checked, unresolved V genes explain less than half of this, and the remainder is unexplained. The sample includes roughly 57,000 clones, with roughly 94% observed a single time. The top ten hold about 1.8% of the sample. The rearranged chain carries TRBV18 and TRBJ2-3; the D gene remains uncertain. This TCR was recovered from a human donor with breast cancer. The specimen was obtained from a patient treated with IRX-2 immunotherapy. The CDR3 has the sequence CASSPTTSRTDTQYF. The sequenced DNA: TGTGCCAGCTCACCCACTACGTCTCGCACAGATACGCAGTATTTT.